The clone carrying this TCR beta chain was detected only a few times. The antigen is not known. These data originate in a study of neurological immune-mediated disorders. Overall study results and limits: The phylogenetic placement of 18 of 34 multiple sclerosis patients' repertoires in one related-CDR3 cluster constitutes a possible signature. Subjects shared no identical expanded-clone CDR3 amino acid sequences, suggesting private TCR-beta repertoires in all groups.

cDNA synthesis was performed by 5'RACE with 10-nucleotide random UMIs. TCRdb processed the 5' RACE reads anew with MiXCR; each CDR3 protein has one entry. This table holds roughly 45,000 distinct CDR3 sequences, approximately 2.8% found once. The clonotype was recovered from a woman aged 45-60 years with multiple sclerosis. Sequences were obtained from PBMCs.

The CDR3 reads CSARVRGLAGYEQYF. In DNA form, the CDR3 reads TGCAGTGCTAGAGTAAGGGGACTAGCGGGTTACGAGCAGTACTTC. V gene TRBV20-1 combines with J gene TRBJ2-7; 12 nucleotides line up with TRBD2. V trimming: 1 base; J trimming: 4 bases; junction bases outside the gene matches: 5. This CDR3 spans 15 amino acids. Germline CDR1 is DFQATT and CDR2 is SNEGSKA (reference sequence).